These T cell receptor beta chains were read from a single sample in a study of blood T cell repertoires in COVID-19. Repertoires were generated with immunoSEQ multiplex PCR, while TCRdb's copy carries only in-frame clones and drops some. The repertoire consists of under 200,000 clones, with 85% to 90% occurring once and the leading ten covering less than 1%. Source material: peripheral blood. These receptors were taken from a man between 18 and 35 years old with acute or convalescent COVID-19. CDR3s include the opening cysteine and the closing phenylalanine or tryptophan. D genes are given only for firm matches. Size is omitted from some rows. Given values are once, few, many or a class for expanded clones.

j_gene,d_gene,v_gene,abundance,CDR3aa,CDR3nt
TRBJ1-2,TRBD1,TRBV12-3/TRBV12-4,-,CASRDRGRTGYTF,TGTGCCAGCAGAGACAGGGGGCGGACTGGCTACACCTTC
TRBJ2-3,-,TRBV10-2,-,CASSVGDLRDTGFDTQYF,TGCGCCAGCAGTGTGGGAGATCTACGGGACACTGGTTTTGATACGCAGTATTTT
TRBJ1-5,-,TRBV27,-,CASSLGAAGQPQHF,TGTGCCAGCAGTTTAGGGGCAGCGGGACAGCCCCAGCATTTT
TRBJ1-2,TRBD1,TRBV5-6,few,CASIGGTELNYGYTF,TGTGCCAGCATCGGTGGGACAGAGCTTAACTATGGCTACACCTTC
TRBJ1-2,-,TRBV19,-,CASSMSAGGYGYTF,TGTGCCAGTAGTATGTCCGCCGGGGGCTATGGCTACACCTTC
TRBJ1-4,-,TRBV2,-,CASSEYVRATTNEKLFF,TGTGCCAGCAGTGAATATGTCAGGGCGACAACTAATGAAAAACTGTTTTTT
TRBJ2-7,-,TRBV12-5,few,CASGLVPAGEYEQYF,TGTGCTAGTGGTTTGGTACCGGCCGGGGAATACGAGCAGTACTTC
TRBJ1-2,-,TRBV7-6,-,CASSSLPDSPYGYTF,TGTGCCAGCAGCTCACTACCCGACAGCCCCTATGGCTACACCTTC
TRBJ1-4,-,TRBV18,-,CASSLRRQEKLFF,TGTGCCAGCTCACTCCGACGACAGGAAAAACTGTTTTTT
TRBJ1-1,TRBD1,TRBV10-3,-,CASRQGMTEAFF,TGTGCCTCACGACAGGGAATGACTGAAGCTTTCTTT
TRBJ2-3,-,TRBV9,-,CASSEGGSDTQYF,TGTGCCAGCAGCGAGGGGGGGTCAGATACGCAGTATTTT
TRBJ1-5,-,TRBV19,once,CATQPWAGASNQPQHF,TGTGCCACCCAGCCCTGGGCGGGGGCGAGCAATCAGCCCCAGCATTTT
TRBJ1-3,-,TRBV7-9,-,CASSLPSYSGNTIYF,TGTGCCAGCAGCTTACCCTCCTACTCTGGAAACACCATATATTTT
TRBJ1-2,-,TRBV30,-,CAWSGHYGYTF,TGTGCCTGGTCAGGCCACTATGGCTACACCTTC
TRBJ1-6,-,TRBV11-2,-,CASSLDSVLSGQNNSPLHF,TGTGCCAGCAGCTTAGATTCGGTGTTATCAGGACAGAATAATTCACCCCTCCACTTT
TRBJ2-2,TRBD1,TRBV2,-,CASSDGQGWIGELFF,TGTGCCAGCAGTGATGGACAGGGGTGGATCGGGGAGCTGTTTTTT
TRBJ2-1,-,TRBV2,-,CASSLRNTGQPYDEQFF,TGTGCCAGCAGCCTCAGAAACACAGGACAGCCGTACGATGAGCAGTTCTTC
TRBJ2-7,-,TRBV3-1/TRBV3-2,-,CASSQGGGAFHEQYF,TGTGCCAGCAGCCAAGGTGGGGGGGCCTTTCACGAGCAGTACTTC
TRBJ1-1,-,TRBV11-2,-,CASSLVGMNTEAFF,TGTGCCAGCAGCTTAGTGGGCATGAACACTGAAGCTTTCTTT
TRBJ1-2,TRBD1,TRBV20-1,-,CSASGQGARGYTF,TGCAGTGCTAGTGGCCAGGGGGCGAGAGGCTACACCTTC
TRBJ1-1,TRBD1,TRBV4-1,-,CASSQDTSKPGQGSGTEAFF,TGCGCCAGCAGCCAAGACACCTCCAAGCCCGGACAGGGATCGGGCACTGAAGCTTTCTTT
TRBJ1-5,-,TRBV9,once,CASSVAGEANQPQHF,TGTGCCAGCAGCGTGGCGGGTGAAGCTAATCAGCCCCAGCATTTT
TRBJ1-6,TRBD1,TRBV5-1,-,CASSLEGDRNSPLHF,TGCGCCAGCAGCTTGGAGGGGGACAGGAATTCACCCCTCCACTTT
TRBJ1-2,-,TRBV19,-,CASTYYPTGNLIPYTF,TGTGCCAGTACCTACTATCCAACAGGGAATTTAATCCCCTACACCTTC
TRBJ2-1,-,TRBV5-1,-,CASSLGGLSSYNEQFF,TGCGCCAGCAGCTTGGGCGGCCTTAGCTCCTACAATGAGCAGTTCTTC
TRBJ1-2,-,TRBV9,-,CASSAGGGGGFGYTF,TGTGCCAGCAGCGCCGGGGGAGGGGGAGGATTTGGCTACACCTTC
TRBJ1-1,-,TRBV7-3,-,CASSAQGNTEAFF,TGTGCCAGCAGCGCACAGGGGAACACTGAAGCTTTCTTT
TRBJ1-5,TRBD1,TRBV6-1,-,CASKQGNQPQHF,TGTGCCAGTAAACAGGGGAATCAGCCCCAGCATTTT
TRBJ1-4,-,TRBV3-1/TRBV3-2,-,CASSHQGVEKLFF,TGTGCCAGCAGCCATCAAGGAGTTGAAAAACTGTTTTTT
TRBJ1-5,TRBD1,TRBV20-1,once,CSASFRDRGLYSNQPQHF,TGCAGTGCTAGTTTCCGGGACAGGGGGCTTTATAGCAATCAGCCCCAGCATTTT
TRBJ2-1,-,TRBV11-3,-,CASSSTTSEQFF,TGTGCCAGCAGCTCCACGACTAGTGAGCAGTTCTTC
TRBJ1-2,-,TRBV7-9,-,CASIKDRLGDGYTF,TGTGCCAGCATTAAAGACAGGCTCGGAGATGGCTACACCTTC
TRBJ2-5,TRBD2,TRBV5-1,-,CASHAGGYQETQYF,TGCGCCAGCCACGCGGGGGGTTACCAAGAGACCCAGTACTTC
TRBJ1-5,-,TRBV9,once,CASSVGAGLQPQHF,TGTGCCAGCAGCGTAGGGGCAGGGTTGCAGCCCCAGCATTTT
TRBJ1-6,-,TRBV10-3,-,CAVSKNLYGLHF,TGTGCCGTATCAAAGAATCTTTACGGCCTCCACTTT
TRBJ1-5,-,TRBV2,-,CASKAGDYSNQPQHF,TGTGCCAGCAAGGCAGGGGACTATAGCAATCAGCCCCAGCATTTT
TRBJ1-1,TRBD1,TRBV29-1,-,CSGRDRKNTEAFF,TGCAGCGGAAGGGACAGAAAGAACACTGAAGCTTTCTTT
TRBJ2-1,TRBD2,TRBV5-5,-,CASSLVYVVTSNNEQFF,TGTGCCAGCAGCTTGGTTTACGTAGTGACTAGCAACAATGAGCAGTTCTTC
TRBJ2-3,-,TRBV7-9,-,CASSLVEGGTDTQYF,TGTGCCAGCAGCTTAGTGGAGGGGGGGACAGATACGCAGTATTTT